The TCR beta chain described here comes from a study of blood T cell repertoires in COVID-19. Across the whole study: The United States, Italy and Spain provided the acute and convalescent COVID-19 samples. Sources were T cells, B-cell-depleted T cells, or PBMCs; the material itself was cDNA or gDNA.

In the original processing: From reference gene primer amplification, estimates of nucleated cell counts were derived. TCRdb's table, derived via immunoSEQ multiplex PCR, lists solely in-frame clones and lacks some. V and J calls plus clone size are reproduced from that table; the DNA served to infer D and trimming. The sample has about 130,000 clones, roughly 83% seen once. This receptor was identified in a man aged 35 to 55 with active or convalescent COVID-19. Sequencing used peripheral blood.

The CDR3 protein is CASSPLAGVPDTQYF. CDR3 nucleotides: TGTGCCAGTAGTCCTTTAGCGGGAGTCCCAGATACGCAGTATTTT. The rearrangement uses TRBV19 and TRBJ2-3, with 9 bases that match TRBD2. Trimming at V came to 5 bases and at J to 4 bases, leaving 7 bases not matched to a gene. CDR3 length equals 15 residues. Germline V gene lookup returns CDR1 LNHDA and CDR2 SQIVND (reference sequence).